This T cell receptor (beta chain) originates from a study of T cells after yellow fever vaccination. Overall study results and limits: In post-booster samples, most primary-vaccination clones reappeared (just under 98% CD4, nearly 90% CD8). Weaker overall was a secondary response that nonetheless peaked faster, on day 5 versus 15.

In regard to this clonotype: Its antigen is still unknown.

CDR3 length: 11 amino acids. In germline, CDR1 is DFQATT, CDR2 SNEGSKA (reference sequence). The trim removed 3 bases at V and 9 bases at J, leaving 3 bases unmatched. Generation of TCR cDNA used 5'RACE template switching (which added a universal primer site and UMIs). TCRdb redid the calling of the 5' RACE reads with MiXCR, one entry per CDR3 protein. This repertoire shows about 550,000 distinct CDR3 sequences, 19% found once; its top ten account for roughly an eighth. The chain links TRBV20-1 to TRBJ2-7; 9 nucleotides line up with TRBD2. The specimen was PBMCs, collected 15 days after the yellow fever booster vaccination. The TCR sequence derives from a man aged 25-45 years who received the YFV17D yellow fever vaccine. DNA of the CDR3: TGCAGTGCTAGTTCACTAGCGGGGCAGTACTTC. This encodes CSASSLAGQYF.